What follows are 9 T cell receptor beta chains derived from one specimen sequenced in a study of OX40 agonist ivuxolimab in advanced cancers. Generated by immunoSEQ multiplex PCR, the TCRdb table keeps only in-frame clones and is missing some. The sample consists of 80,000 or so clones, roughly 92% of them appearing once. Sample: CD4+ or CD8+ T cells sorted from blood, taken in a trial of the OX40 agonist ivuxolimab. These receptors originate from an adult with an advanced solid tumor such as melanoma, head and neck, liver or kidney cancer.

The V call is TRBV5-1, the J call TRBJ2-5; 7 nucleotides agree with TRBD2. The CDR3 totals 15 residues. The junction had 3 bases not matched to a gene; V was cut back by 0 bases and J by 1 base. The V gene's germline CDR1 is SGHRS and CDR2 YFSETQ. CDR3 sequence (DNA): TGCGCCAGCAGCTTGGGGGGGGGACCCCAAGAGACCCAGTACTTC. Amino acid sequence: CASSLGGGPQETQYF.

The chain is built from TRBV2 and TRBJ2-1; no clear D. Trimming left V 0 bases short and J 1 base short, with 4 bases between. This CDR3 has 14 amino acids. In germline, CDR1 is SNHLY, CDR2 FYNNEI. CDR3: CASSEAQSYNEQFF. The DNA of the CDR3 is TGTGCCAGCAGTGAAGCTCAGTCCTACAATGAGCAGTTCTTC.

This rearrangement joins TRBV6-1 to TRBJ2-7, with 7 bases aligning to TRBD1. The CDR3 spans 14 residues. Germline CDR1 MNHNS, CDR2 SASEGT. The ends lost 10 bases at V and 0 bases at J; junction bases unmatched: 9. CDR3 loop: CATSKGQNSYEQYF. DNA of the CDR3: TGTGCCACTTCCAAGGGACAGAACTCCTACGAGCAGTACTTC.

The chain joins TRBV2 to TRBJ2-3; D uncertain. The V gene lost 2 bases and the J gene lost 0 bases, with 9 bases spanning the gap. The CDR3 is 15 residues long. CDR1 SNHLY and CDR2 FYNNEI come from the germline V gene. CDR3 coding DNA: TGTGCCAGCAGTGAATATAGGGCTAGCACAGATACGCAGTATTTT. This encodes CASSEYRASTDTQYF.

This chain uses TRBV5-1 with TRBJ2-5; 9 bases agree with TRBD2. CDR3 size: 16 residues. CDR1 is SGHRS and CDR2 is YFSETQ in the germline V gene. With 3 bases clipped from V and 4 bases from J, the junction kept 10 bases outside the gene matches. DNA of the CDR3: TGCGCCAGCAGCTCCTCGTTAGCGGGGGATGGAGAGACCCAGTACTTC. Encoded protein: CASSSSLAGDGETQYF.

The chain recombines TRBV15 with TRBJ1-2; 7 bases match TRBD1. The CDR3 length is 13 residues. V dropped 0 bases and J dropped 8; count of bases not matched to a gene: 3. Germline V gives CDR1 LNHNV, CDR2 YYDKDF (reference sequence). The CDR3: CATSRETGLGYTF. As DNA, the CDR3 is TGTGCCACCAGCAGAGAGACAGGGTTAGGCTACACCTTC.

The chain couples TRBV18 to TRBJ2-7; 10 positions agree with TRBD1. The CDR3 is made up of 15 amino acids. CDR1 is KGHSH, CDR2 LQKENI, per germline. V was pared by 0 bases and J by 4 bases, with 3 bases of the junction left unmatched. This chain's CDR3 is CASSPPTGGVYEQYF. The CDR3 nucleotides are TGTGCCAGCTCACCACCGACAGGGGGCGTTTACGAGCAGTACTTC.

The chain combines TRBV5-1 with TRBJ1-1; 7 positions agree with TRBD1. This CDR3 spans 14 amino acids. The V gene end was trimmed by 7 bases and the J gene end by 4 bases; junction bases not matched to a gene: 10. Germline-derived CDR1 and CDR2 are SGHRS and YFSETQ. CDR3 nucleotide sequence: TGCGCCAGCCAAGAAGGGGGCGCGGGCACTGAAGCTTTCTTT. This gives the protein CASQEGGAGTEAFF.

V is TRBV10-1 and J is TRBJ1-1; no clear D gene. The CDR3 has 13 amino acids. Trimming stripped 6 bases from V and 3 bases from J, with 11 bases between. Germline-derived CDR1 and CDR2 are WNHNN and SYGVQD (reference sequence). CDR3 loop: CASRREWDTEAFF. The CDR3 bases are TGCGCCAGCAGACGGGAATGGGACACTGAAGCTTTCTTT.